Presented here are 27 T cell receptor beta chains from one specimen sequenced in a study of CD8 T cells in Susac syndrome. After extraction with the RNeasy kit, about 0.45 to 1 ug of the RNA was reverse transcribed using random hexamers. Using its own MiXCR run on the immunoSEQ multiplex PCR reads, TCRdb lists one record per CDR3 protein. This sample has roughly 28,000 distinct CDR3 sequences; roughly 94% occur once, and the top ten carry 0.27%. The sample taken for sequencing was CD8+ T cells from PBMCs. The source is a human donor in good health.

This clonotype has more than one count but fewer than ten. J is TRBJ2-1 and V is TRBV5-1, with 11 bases aligning to TRBD2. The CDR3 sequence is 15 residues long. Germline-derived CDR1 and CDR2 are SGHRS and YFSETQ. The ends lost 2 bases at V and 10 bases at J; junction bases unmatched: 8. The CDR3 protein is CASSFDSGGAGEQFF. Here the CDR3 DNA reads TGCGCCAGCAGCTTCGATAGCGGGGGGGCTGGCGAGCAGTTCTTC.

The chain links TRBV7-9 to TRBJ2-7; possible D gene TRBD1, 5 bases. Germline CDR1 reads SEHNR; CDR2 reads FQNEAQ (reference sequence). The CDR3 runs to 13 residues. Between the trimmed V and J ends, which lost 5 bases and 3 bases, there was a span of 11 bases. The CDR3, as DNA: TGTGCCAGCAGCCTCGGACAAGTCTACGAGCAGTACTTC. It encodes CASSLGQVYEQYF.

J is TRBJ1-1 and V is TRBV29-1, with D maybe TRBD1 (6 bases). V was cut by 5 bases and J by 0 bases, with 13 bases left in between. Germline-derived CDR1 and CDR2 are SQVTM and ANQGSEA. The CDR3 covers 14 residues. In DNA, the CDR3 is TGCAGCGTTACAACATGGGGGCTGAACACTGAAGCTTTCTTT. Protein: CSVTTWGLNTEAFF.

The V gene is TRBV3-1, the J gene TRBJ1-1; D is unresolved. V was pared by 2 bases and J by 1 base, with 11 bases between. Germline CDR1 reads LGHDT; CDR2 reads YNNKEL (reference sequence). The CDR3 runs to 15 residues. The CDR3 region has the DNA TGTGCCAGCAGCCAACCCACCTTCCCGAACACTGAAGCTTTCTTT. It translates to CASSQPTFPNTEAFF.

The chain links TRBV6-5 to TRBJ2-3; either TRBD1 or TRBD2 may fit D (5 bases each). The CDR3 is 14 amino acids. The germline V gene encodes CDR1 MNHEY and CDR2 SVGAGI. V was cut by 3 bases and J by 7 bases, with 14 bases left in between. Here the CDR3 DNA reads TGTGCCAGCAGTTATGAAGGGGAGAGGCATACGCAGTATTTT. It encodes CASSYEGERHTQYF.

The V gene is TRBV6-2 or TRBV6-3, the J gene TRBJ2-1, with a tentative D call TRBD2 (6 bases). V was clipped by 10 bases and J by 6 bases, with 19 bases between them. Germline values: CDR1 MNHEY, CDR2 SVGEGT. CDR3 length: 14 residues. The CDR3 sequence is CATRMEGGANEQFF. The CDR3, as DNA: TGTGCCACCAGGATGGAGGGTGGGGCCAATGAGCAGTTCTTC.

J is TRBJ2-5 and V is TRBV6-5, with 11 positions matching TRBD2. Germline V gives CDR1 MNHEY, CDR2 SVGAGI. Trimming cost V 0 bases and J 5 bases; bases outside gene matches: 2. The CDR3 loop spans 15 amino acids. CDR3 amino acids: CASSYSTSGTETQYF. In nucleotides, the CDR3 is TGTGCCAGCAGTTACTCGACTAGCGGGACGGAGACCCAGTACTTC.

V is TRBV23-1 and J is TRBJ2-7, with D possibly being TRBD1 or TRBD2 (5 bases each). TRBV23-1 carries the ORF label, with uncertain function. The CDR3 is made up of 15 amino acids. V was pared by 6 bases and J by 0 bases, with 15 bases between. The CDR3 DNA sequence: TGCGCCAGCAGATTCAGGGATGAGGGCTCCTACGAGCAGTACTTC. Its translation is CASRFRDEGSYEQYF.

The chain is built from TRBV12-3 or TRBV12-4 and TRBJ1-1; possibly TRBD1 for D (5 bases). CDR3 length equals 13 residues. V lost 6 bases to trimming and J lost 0 bases, with 8 bases between them. The DNA for the CDR3 is TGTGCCAGCAGGGACAAGCTGAACACTGAAGCTTTCTTT. As protein: CASRDKLNTEAFF.

The count of this clonotype is one. This chain connects TRBV3-1 to TRBJ2-3; D tentatively fits TRBD1 or TRBD2 (5 bases each). The length of the CDR3 is 16 residues. From germline, CDR1 is LGHDT and CDR2 YNNKEL (reference sequence). V was cut by 0 bases and J by 2 bases, with 12 bases left in between. Here the CDR3 DNA reads TGTGCCAGCAGCCAAGATCGTGTGGGGACCACAGATACGCAGTATTTT. Translating it yields CASSQDRVGTTDTQYF.

This chain connects TRBV20-1 to TRBJ1-2; D gene uncertain. V dropped 1 base and J dropped 4 bases, with 4 bases sitting between them. Germline values: CDR1 DFQATT, CDR2 SNEGSKA (reference sequence). This CDR3 spans 11 amino acids. For the CDR3, the DNA is TGCAGTGCTAGAGCTTCCTATGGCTACACCTTC. It is translated as CSARASYGYTF.

The V and J genes are TRBV6-6 and TRBJ2-2; weak D call: TRBD2 (6 bases). Looked up from germline, CDR1 is MNHNY and CDR2 is SVGAGI (reference sequence). V was pared by 5 bases and J by 4 bases, with 8 bases between. The CDR3 is 13 amino acids. The chain's CDR3 is CASSLASTGELFF. The CDR3 bases are TGTGCCAGCAGTCTAGCGAGCACCGGGGAGCTGTTTTTT.

This chain joins TRBV23-1 and TRBJ1-5; D not certain. TRBV23-1 is given ORF status, its function remaining uncertain. The CDR3 is 13 amino acids. Trimming shortened V by 4 bases and J by 6 bases, and 10 bases separated the two germline ends. The CDR3 reads CASSLEVCQPQHF. Here the CDR3 DNA reads TGCGCCAGCAGTCTGGAGGTCTGTCAGCCCCAGCATTTT.

This chain links TRBV27 with TRBJ1-6; D uncertain. Germline values: CDR1 MNHEY, CDR2 SMNVEV (reference sequence). CDR3 size: 13 residues. V lost 5 bases, J lost 4 bases, and 6 bases lay in between. CDR3 loop: CASSEHYNSPLHF. As DNA, the CDR3 is TGTGCCAGCAGTGAACATTATAATTCACCCCTCCACTTT.

V is TRBV6-5 and J is TRBJ1-3; TRBD1 is a possible D gene (5 bases). V was trimmed by 4 bases and J by 8 bases, leaving 18 bases between them. This CDR3 spans 15 amino acids. The germline CDR1 and CDR2 sequences are MNHEY and SVGAGI. The CDR3 loop reads CASSSGSGMVDTIYF. CDR3 nucleotide sequence: TGTGCCAGCAGTTCGGGCTCAGGGATGGTGGACACCATATATTTT.

This clonotype was observed once. The V gene is TRBV11-2, the J gene TRBJ1-1, with D possibly being TRBD1 (5 bases). Trimming left V 3 bases short and J 1 base short, with 6 bases between. The CDR3 runs to 13 residues. CDR1 is SGHAT and CDR2 is FQNNGV in the germline V gene. The CDR3 DNA sequence: TGTGCCAGCAGCTTGACAGCGAACACTGAAGCTTTCTTT. This gives the protein CASSLTANTEAFF.

This chain links TRBV9 with TRBJ2-7; TRBD1 agrees at 7 bases. This CDR3 has 13 amino acids. Germline V gene lookup returns CDR1 SGDLS and CDR2 YYNGEE. Trimming at V came to 0 bases and at J to 3 bases, leaving 0 bases not matched to a gene. The chain's CDR3 is CASSVGDSYEQYF. The CDR3, as DNA: TGTGCCAGCAGCGTAGGGGACAGCTACGAGCAGTACTTC.

The chain has TRBV3-1 and TRBJ2-3, with TRBD2 matching 14 bases. The ends lost 5 bases at V and 11 bases at J; junction bases unmatched: 12. Germline V lookup: CDR1 LGHDT, CDR2 YNNKEL (reference sequence). CDR3 size: 16 residues. CDR3 coding DNA: TGTGCCAGCAGCTTACGGACTAGCGGGGGGTTCGGTGGGCAGTATTTT. Protein: CASSLRTSGGFGGQYF.

The V call is TRBV20-1, the J call TRBJ2-3; 7 bases fit TRBD1. CDR3 length: 16 residues. Germline CDR1 DFQATT, CDR2 SNEGSKA (reference sequence). J was trimmed by 0 bases and V by 0 bases; bases with no gene match: 6. Here the CDR3 DNA reads TGCAGTGCTAGAGATAAGAGGGGGCCTAGCACAGATACGCAGTATTTT. This codes for CSARDKRGPSTDTQYF.

V usage is TRBV6-1 and J usage is TRBJ2-7; D is perhaps TRBD1 (6 bases). Between the trimmed V and J ends, which lost 6 bases and 4 bases, there was a span of 25 bases. CDR1 is MNHNS, CDR2 SASEGT, per germline. This CDR3 has 17 amino acids. In DNA, the CDR3 is TGTGCCAGCAGCCGTTATCCCTATAATGCAGGGGAGTACGAGCAGTACTTC. This sequence encodes CASSRYPYNAGEYEQYF.

This rearrangement joins TRBV10-3 to TRBJ2-2; TRBD2 matches at 9 bases. Germline lookup yields CDR1 ENHRY and CDR2 SYGVKD. The CDR3 covers 14 residues. V lost 5 bases to trimming and J lost 6 bases; unmatched junction nucleotides: 4. CDR3 DNA: TGTGCCATCAGTCGCGGGGGGGAGGCCGGGGAGCTGTTTTTT. It codes for CAISRGGEAGELFF.

V gene TRBV19 combines with J gene TRBJ1-2; a possible D gene is TRBD1 (5 bases). The CDR3 extends over 15 amino acids. The V end was cut by 4 bases, the J end by 3 bases, with 15 bases between. Looked up from germline, CDR1 is LNHDA and CDR2 is SQIVND (reference sequence). This CDR3 reads CASSNRGQGYYGYTF. The CDR3, as DNA: TGTGCCAGTAGTAACCGGGGCCAAGGTTACTATGGCTACACCTTC. Full variable domain (rest looked up from reference TRBV19 and TRBJ1-2): DGGITQSPKYLFRKEGQNVTLSCEQNLNHDAMYWYRQDPGQGLRLIYYSQIVNDFQKGDIAEGYSVSREKKESFPLTVTSAQKNPTAFYLCASSNRGQGYYGYTFGSGTRLTVV.

The V gene is TRBV9, the J gene TRBJ1-2; D unclear. The V end was cut by 0 bases, the J end by 4 bases, with 10 bases between. Germline V lookup: CDR1 SGDLS, CDR2 YYNGEE. The CDR3 sequence is 14 residues long. DNA of the CDR3: TGTGCCAGCAGCGTAGCCTCAGGACCCTATGGCTACACCTTC. Residues: CASSVASGPYGYTF.

CDR3 loop: CSARDWRDSNTGELFF. CDR3 sequence (DNA): TGCAGTGCTAGAGATTGGAGGGATAGTAACACCGGGGAGCTGTTTTTT. The rearrangement joins TRBV20-1 to TRBJ2-2, with D possibly TRBD2 on 6 matching bases. V lost 0 bases to trimming and J lost 2 bases, with 13 bases between them. Germline V gives CDR1 DFQATT, CDR2 SNEGSKA (reference sequence). The CDR3 runs to 16 residues.

V and J are TRBV9 and TRBJ2-5; 8 bases are shared with TRBD1. Trimming removed 4 bases from V and 2 bases from J; junction bases left unmatched: 7. Germline lookup yields CDR1 SGDLS and CDR2 YYNGEE. CDR3 length: 15 amino acids. The CDR3 nucleotides are TGTGCCAGCAGCCTCCTAGACAGGGGACAAGAGACCCAGTACTTC. It codes for CASSLLDRGQETQYF.

This clonotype has just one count. V is TRBV3-1 and J is TRBJ1-2, with a weak D call TRBD1 (5 bases). Trimming shortened V by 4 bases and J by 3 bases, and 18 bases separated the two germline ends. From germline, CDR1 is LGHDT and CDR2 YNNKEL (reference sequence). The CDR3 covers 16 residues. CDR3 sequence (DNA): TGTGCCAGCAGCCCCCTGGGGACTTGGTCGTACTATGGCTACACCTTC. Protein sequence: CASSPLGTWSYYGYTF.

The chain combines TRBV6-4 with TRBJ2-2; TRBD1 matches at 12 bases. Germline V CDR1 and CDR2: MRHNA, SNTAGT. This CDR3 contains 17 residues. The V gene end was trimmed by 0 bases and the J gene end by 3 bases; junction bases not matched to a gene: 2. The CDR3 DNA is TGTGCCAGCAGTGACTCGGGGGACAGGGGGCACACCGGGGAGCTGTTTTTT. Its translation: CASSDSGDRGHTGELFF.